This T cell receptor beta chain was sequenced in a study of T cell repertoires in cytomegalovirus infection. As for the study in general: TCR beta signatures that were public indicated CMV infection and matching HLA type.

In germline, CDR1 is DFQATT, CDR2 SNEGSKA (reference sequence). This CDR3 spans 18 amino acids. Trimming removed 2 bases from V and 2 bases from J, with 24 bases in between. Notes on the study in general: HLA-C-restricted TCR beta clonotypes specific for CMV led the ex vivo response.

TCRdb independently ran MiXCR on the reads; one entry per CDR3 protein. Here the sample spans about 120,000 distinct CDR3 sequences, 30% to 35% being singletons. This clonotype has ten or more counts. Its antigen is not known. The chain uses TRBV20-1 and TRBJ2-5; TRBD1 or TRBD2 may be the D gene (5 bases each). The source of this sequence is a human donor in good health (CMV status not recorded). Some clones in this sample may be carry-over from other donors' samples. Material: CD8+ T cells from cultured PBMCs, obtained from culture after CMV antigen stimulation. CDR3: CSARSFSGRAAMQETQYF. The CDR3 region has the DNA TGCAGTGCTAGAAGCTTTTCGGGGCGGGCAGCTATGCAAGAGACCCAGTACTTC.